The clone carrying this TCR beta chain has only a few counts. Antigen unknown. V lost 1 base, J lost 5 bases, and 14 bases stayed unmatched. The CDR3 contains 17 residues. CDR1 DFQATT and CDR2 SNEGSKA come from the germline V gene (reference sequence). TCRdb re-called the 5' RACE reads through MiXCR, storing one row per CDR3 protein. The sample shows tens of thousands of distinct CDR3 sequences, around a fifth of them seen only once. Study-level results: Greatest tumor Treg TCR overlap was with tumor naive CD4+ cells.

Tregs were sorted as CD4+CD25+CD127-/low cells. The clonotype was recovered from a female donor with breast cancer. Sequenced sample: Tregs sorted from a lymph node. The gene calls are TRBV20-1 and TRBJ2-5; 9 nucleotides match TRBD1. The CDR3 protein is CSARANPGTGYGETQYF. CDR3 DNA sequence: TGCAGTGCTAGAGCTAACCCGGGGACAGGGTATGGGGAGACCCAGTACTTC.